This T cell receptor (beta chain) emerged from a study of OX40 agonist ivuxolimab in advanced cancers. About the study as a whole: Ivuxolimab, which targeted the costimulatory receptor OX40 (CD134), was an agonistic, fully human IgG2 monoclonal antibody. Intravenous ivuxolimab was administered to patients every 2 weeks at six dose levels: 0.01, 0.1, 0.3, 1.5, 3 and 10 mg/kg. Of the approximately 50 dose-escalation patients, hepatocellular carcinoma was present in about 20, melanoma in roughly 15, renal cell carcinoma in 9 and head and neck cancer in 9. The dose-escalation cohort was about 83% male with a mean age of about 54 years, ranging from roughly 23 to 90. Patients were allowed to have had prior anti-PD-1, anti-PD-L1 or anti-CTLA-4 therapy, and around 37% of the dose-escalation patients had previously received checkpoint inhibitors. Three dose-escalation patients achieved partial responses, one with hepatocellular carcinoma and two with cutaneous melanoma. Peripheral TCRbeta sequencing aimed to test whether ivuxolimab altered TCR sequence diversity and caused clonal T-cell expansion. The paper covers the monotherapy dose-escalation part of the phase I ivuxolimab trial, which included N of about 50 patients.

Trimming at the junction amounts to 5 bases on V and 4 bases on J, and the germline ends lie 15 bases apart. Taken from cysteine to phenylalanine, the CDR3 has 14 residues. Only the CDR3 part of the read is kept: 42 bases, read in frame from the first base. CDR1 and CDR2 are drawn from the germline V gene (reference sequence): SGHKS, YYEKEE. For sequencing of the TCRbeta CDR3 region, genomic DNA was extracted from the sorted cells. TCRbeta CDR3 regions were sequenced using the immunoSEQ Assay. Held by TCRdb, this immuneACCESS table contains in-frame sequences only and omits some clones. Under half of the omission traces to an unresolved V gene where checked; the cause of the rest is unknown. The table for this sample lists approximately 70,000 clones; roughly 83% of them were counted only once. The ten biggest clones cover approximately 1.5% of the sample. The trial excluded patients who had a history of autoimmune disease or who were on systemic immunosuppression. In every dose cohort, peripheral blood was drawn for TCR sequencing at baseline, cycle 4 day 1, and cycle 7 day 1. The samples were taken from a phase I, first-in-human, multicenter, open-label dose-escalation trial of ivuxolimab. Adults with locally advanced or metastatic melanoma, renal cell, hepatocellular, or head and neck squamous cell carcinoma were enrolled in the trial. Before TCR sequencing, CD4+ T cells and CD8+ T cells from peripheral blood were sorted into separate populations.

Note on this clone: No cognate antigen has been identified for it. Qualities for individual bases were not recorded, and no much larger clone is one base off.

Overall study results and their limits: In the 0.1-3.0 mg/kg groups, partial responders had among the lowest normalized peripheral clonal expansion, particularly in CD8+ T cells. At doses of 0.1 to 3.0 mg/kg, clonal expansion of both CD4+ and CD8+ blood T cells was observed from baseline to week 6. After ivuxolimab, expanded clones were on average more numerous among CD8+ T cells than among CD4+ T cells. Low levels of normalized T-cell clonal expansion were also seen in some patients who did not respond. Antigen specificity was not determined for the clonally expanded peripheral T cells.

The specimen comprised CD4+ or CD8+ T cells sorted from blood, sampled in a trial of the OX40 agonist ivuxolimab. Here the chain combines TRBV5-5 and TRBJ2-5; the D region may be TRBD1 or TRBD2, each matching 5 bases equally. The clonotype was recovered from an adult with an advanced solid tumor such as melanoma, head and neck, liver or kidney cancer. The base sequence is TGTGCCAGCAGTCCCATGGGGGAAAGAGAGACCCAGTACTTC. Translated, it gives CASSPMGERETQYF.